What follows is one T cell receptor beta chain and its context. Its cognate antigen is unknown. CDR3 length: 16 residues. Germline CDR1 and CDR2: MNHEY and SMNVEV (reference sequence). V shed 4 bases and J 2 bases; nucleotides not matched to a gene: 7. The data derive from a study of cytomegalovirus exposure and HLA in healthy donors. Study context: Of all 370 or so donors who were genotyped, roughly 81% belonged to the Caucasian-associated ancestry cluster. Study-wide results and limits: A later analysis linked a missense variant in DCLRE1C to the trimming of TCR beta V and J genes. Later work found most CMV-associated TCR beta chains apparently HLA-restricted.

The PCR employed 60 Vbeta primers together with 13 Jbeta primers. Using immunoSEQ multiplex PCR, the repertoire was profiled, and TCRdb retains in-frame clones only, with some absent. The data contain over 150,000 clones, roughly four fifths of them singletons. The TCR originated in a man in his fifties in good health and CMV-seropositive. Material: PBMCs. The V and J genes are TRBV27 and TRBJ1-5, with 8 bases lining up with TRBD1. DNA for the CDR3: TGTGCCAGCAGTTCAATAGGACAGGGCGGCAATCAGCCCCAGCATTTT. Amino acids: CASSSIGQGGNQPQHF.